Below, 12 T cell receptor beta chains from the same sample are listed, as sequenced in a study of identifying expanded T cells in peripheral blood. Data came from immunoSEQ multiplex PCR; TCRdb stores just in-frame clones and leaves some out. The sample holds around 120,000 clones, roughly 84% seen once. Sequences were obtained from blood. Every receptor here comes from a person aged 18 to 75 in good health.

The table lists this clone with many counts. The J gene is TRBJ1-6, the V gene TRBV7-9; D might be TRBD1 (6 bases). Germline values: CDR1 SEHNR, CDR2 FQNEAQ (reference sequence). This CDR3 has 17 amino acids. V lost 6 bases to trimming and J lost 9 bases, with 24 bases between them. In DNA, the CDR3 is TGTGCCAGCAGTGAATCGGGACAATCCTTTGGAGGTTCACCCCTCCACTTT. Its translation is CASSESGQSFGGSPLHF.

CDR3 residues: CASRYLGNTEAFF. Written as DNA, the CDR3 is TGTGCCAGCAGATACCTAGGGAACACTGAAGCTTTCTTT. The chain uses TRBV27 and TRBJ1-1; unclear D gene. The CDR3 has 13 amino acids. V lost 6 bases to trimming and J lost 1 base, with 9 bases between them. Looked up from germline, CDR1 is MNHEY and CDR2 is SMNVEV (reference sequence).

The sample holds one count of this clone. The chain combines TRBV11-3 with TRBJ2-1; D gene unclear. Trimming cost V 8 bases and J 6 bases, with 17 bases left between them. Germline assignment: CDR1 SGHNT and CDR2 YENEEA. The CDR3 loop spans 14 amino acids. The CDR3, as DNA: TGTGCCAGCTCCGGGTCGTTAGTTGGCAATGAGCAGTTCTTC. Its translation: CASSGSLVGNEQFF.

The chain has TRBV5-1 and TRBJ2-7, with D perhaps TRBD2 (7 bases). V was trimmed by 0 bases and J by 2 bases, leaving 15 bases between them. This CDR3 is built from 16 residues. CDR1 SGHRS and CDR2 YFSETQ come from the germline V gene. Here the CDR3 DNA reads TGCGCCAGCAGCTTGGCGGGGGGCGCTACACCCTACGAGCAGTACTTC. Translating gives CASSLAGGATPYEQYF.

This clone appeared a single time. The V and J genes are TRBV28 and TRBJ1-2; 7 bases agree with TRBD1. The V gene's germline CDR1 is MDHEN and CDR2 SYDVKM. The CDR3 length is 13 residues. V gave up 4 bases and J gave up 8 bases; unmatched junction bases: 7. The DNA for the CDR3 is TGTGCCAGCAGTTCATTGACAGGGTACGGCTACACCTTC. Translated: CASSSLTGYGYTF.

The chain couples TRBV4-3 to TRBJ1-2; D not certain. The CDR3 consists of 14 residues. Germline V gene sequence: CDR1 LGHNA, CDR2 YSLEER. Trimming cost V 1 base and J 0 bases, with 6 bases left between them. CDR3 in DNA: TGCGCCAGCAGCCAAGCCCGTACTAACTATGGCTACACCTTC. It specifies CASSQARTNYGYTF.

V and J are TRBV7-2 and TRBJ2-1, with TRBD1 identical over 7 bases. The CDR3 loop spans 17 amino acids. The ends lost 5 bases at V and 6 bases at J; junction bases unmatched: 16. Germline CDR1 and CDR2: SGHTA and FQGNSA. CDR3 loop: CASSPRIRQGGSNEQFF. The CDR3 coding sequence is TGTGCCAGCAGCCCAAGGATACGACAGGGTGGGAGCAATGAGCAGTTCTTC.

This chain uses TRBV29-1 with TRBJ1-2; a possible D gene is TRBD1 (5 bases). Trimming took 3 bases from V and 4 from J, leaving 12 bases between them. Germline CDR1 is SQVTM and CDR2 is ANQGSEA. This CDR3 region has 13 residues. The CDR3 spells CSVDGQGVYGYTF. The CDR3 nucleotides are TGCAGCGTTGATGGGCAGGGAGTCTATGGCTACACCTTC.

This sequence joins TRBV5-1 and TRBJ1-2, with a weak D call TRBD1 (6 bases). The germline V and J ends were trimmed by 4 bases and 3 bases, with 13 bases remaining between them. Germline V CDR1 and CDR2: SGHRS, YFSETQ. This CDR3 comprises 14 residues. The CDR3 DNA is TGCGCCAGCAGCCCGCGGGACAACTACTATGGCTACACCTTC. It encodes CASSPRDNYYGYTF.

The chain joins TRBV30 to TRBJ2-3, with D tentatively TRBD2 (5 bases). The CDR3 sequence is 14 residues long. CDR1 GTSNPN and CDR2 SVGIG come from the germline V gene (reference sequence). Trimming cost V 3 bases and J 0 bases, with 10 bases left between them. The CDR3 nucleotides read TGTGCCTGGAGAGTCGGACTCAGCACAGATACGCAGTATTTT. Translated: CAWRVGLSTDTQYF.

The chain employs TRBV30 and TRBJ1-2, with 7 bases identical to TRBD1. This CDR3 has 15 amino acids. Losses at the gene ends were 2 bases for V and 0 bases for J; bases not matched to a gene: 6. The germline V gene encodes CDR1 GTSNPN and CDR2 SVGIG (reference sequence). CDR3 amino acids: CAWSSPGGSNYGYTF. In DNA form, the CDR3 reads TGTGCCTGGAGTTCCCCAGGGGGTTCTAACTATGGCTACACCTTC.

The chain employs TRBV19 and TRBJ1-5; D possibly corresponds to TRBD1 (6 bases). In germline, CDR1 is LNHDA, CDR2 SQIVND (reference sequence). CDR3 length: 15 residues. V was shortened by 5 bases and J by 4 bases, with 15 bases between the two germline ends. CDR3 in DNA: TGTGCCAGTAGTCGACGACAGGACCCTAATCAGCCCCAGCATTTT. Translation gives CASSRRQDPNQPQHF.